This TCR beta chain was captured in a study of T cell changes during pregnancy in multiple sclerosis. The CDR3 runs to 16 residues. Germline V gene data show CDR1 as SGHRS and CDR2 as YFSETQ. V was trimmed by 0 bases and J by 2 bases, leaving 12 bases between them. TCRdb keeps only in-frame clones here, not all; method: immunoSEQ multiplex PCR. The top ten hold less than 2% of the sample, which has about 47,000 clones, 85% to 90% seen once. The chain is built from TRBV5-1 and TRBJ1-3, with D perhaps matching TRBD1 (5 bases). This sample comprised peripheral blood, obtained in the first trimester of pregnancy. The TCR sequence derives from a female donor with multiple sclerosis, enrolled in a pregnancy study. CDR3 in amino acids: CASSLVGTAPGNTIYF. DNA for the CDR3: TGCGCCAGCAGCTTGGTCGGGACTGCTCCTGGAAACACCATATATTTT.